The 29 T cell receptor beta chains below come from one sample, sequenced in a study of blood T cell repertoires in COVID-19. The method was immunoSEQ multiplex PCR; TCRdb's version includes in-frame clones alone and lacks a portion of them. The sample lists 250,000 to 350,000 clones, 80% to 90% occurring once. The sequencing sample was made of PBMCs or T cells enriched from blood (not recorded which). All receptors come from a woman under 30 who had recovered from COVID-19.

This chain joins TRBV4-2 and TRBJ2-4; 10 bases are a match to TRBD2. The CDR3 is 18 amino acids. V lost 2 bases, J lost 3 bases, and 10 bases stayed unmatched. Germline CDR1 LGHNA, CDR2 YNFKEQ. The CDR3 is CASSQRLGLAGDKNIQYF. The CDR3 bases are TGTGCCAGCAGCCAACGCTTGGGGCTAGCGGGGGACAAAAACATTCAGTACTTC.

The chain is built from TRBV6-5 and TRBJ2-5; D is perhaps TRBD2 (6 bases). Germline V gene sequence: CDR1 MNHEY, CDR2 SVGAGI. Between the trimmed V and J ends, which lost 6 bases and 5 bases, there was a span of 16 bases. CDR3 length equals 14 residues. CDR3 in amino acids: CASSPTSYRETQYF. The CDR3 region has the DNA TGTGCCAGCAGCCCGACTAGTTATCGGGAGACCCAGTACTTC.

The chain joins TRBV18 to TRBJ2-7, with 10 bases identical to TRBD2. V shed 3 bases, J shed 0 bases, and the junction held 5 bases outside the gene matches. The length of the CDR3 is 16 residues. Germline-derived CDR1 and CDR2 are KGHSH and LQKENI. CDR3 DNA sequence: TGTGCCAGCTCACCCTTTGCTAGCGGGGGCTCCTACGAGCAGTACTTC. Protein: CASSPFASGGSYEQYF.

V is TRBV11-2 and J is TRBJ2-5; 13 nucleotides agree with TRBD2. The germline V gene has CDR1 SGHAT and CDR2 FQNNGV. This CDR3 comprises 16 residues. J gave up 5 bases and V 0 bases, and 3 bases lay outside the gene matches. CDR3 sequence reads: CASSLDQTSGGETQYF. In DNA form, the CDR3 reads TGTGCCAGCAGCTTAGATCAGACTAGCGGGGGGGAGACCCAGTACTTC.

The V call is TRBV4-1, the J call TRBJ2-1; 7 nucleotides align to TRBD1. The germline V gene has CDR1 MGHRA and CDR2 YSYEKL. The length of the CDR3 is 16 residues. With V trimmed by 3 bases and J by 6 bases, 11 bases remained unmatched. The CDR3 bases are TGCGCCAGCAGCCATATTCGGGACAGCGACCTCAATGAGCAGTTCTTC. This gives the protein CASSHIRDSDLNEQFF.

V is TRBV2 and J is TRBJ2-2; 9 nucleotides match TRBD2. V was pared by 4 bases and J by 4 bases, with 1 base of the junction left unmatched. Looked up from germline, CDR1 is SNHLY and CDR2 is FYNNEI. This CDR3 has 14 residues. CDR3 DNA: TGTGCCAGCAGTGCTAGCGGGGTCACCGGGGAGCTGTTTTTT. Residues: CASSASGVTGELFF.

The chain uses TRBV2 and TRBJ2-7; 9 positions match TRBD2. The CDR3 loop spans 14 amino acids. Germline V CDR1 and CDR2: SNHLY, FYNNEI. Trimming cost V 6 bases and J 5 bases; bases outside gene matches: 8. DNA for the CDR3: TGTGCCAGCAGATACGGCGGGGGGGGCCACGAGCAGTACTTC. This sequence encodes CASRYGGGGHEQYF.

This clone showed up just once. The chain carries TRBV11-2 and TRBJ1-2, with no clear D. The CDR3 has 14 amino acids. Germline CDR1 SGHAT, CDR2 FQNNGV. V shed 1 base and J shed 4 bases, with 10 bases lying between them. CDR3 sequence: CASSLAGESYGYTF. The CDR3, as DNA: TGTGCCAGCAGCTTAGCGGGAGAGTCCTATGGCTACACCTTC.

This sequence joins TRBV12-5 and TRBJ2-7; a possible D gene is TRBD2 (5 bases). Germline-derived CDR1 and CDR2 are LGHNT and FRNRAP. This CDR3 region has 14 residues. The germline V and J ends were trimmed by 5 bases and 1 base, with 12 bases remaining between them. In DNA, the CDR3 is TGTGCTAGTGGTGCAGGACTGCCTTCCTACGAGCAGTACTTC. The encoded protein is CASGAGLPSYEQYF. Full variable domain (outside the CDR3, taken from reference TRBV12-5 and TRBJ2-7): DARVTQTPRHKVTEMGQEVTMRCQPILGHNTVFWYRQTMMQGLELLAYFRNRAPLDDSGMPKDRFSAEMPDATLATLKIQPSEPRDSAVYFCASGAGLPSYEQYFGPGTRLTVT.

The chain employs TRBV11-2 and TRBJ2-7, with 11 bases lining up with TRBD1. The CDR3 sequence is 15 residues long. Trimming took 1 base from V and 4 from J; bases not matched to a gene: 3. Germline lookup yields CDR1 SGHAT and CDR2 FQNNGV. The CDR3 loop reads CASSLVGTGGYEQYF. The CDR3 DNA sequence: TGTGCCAGCAGCTTAGTAGGGACAGGGGGTTACGAGCAGTACTTC.

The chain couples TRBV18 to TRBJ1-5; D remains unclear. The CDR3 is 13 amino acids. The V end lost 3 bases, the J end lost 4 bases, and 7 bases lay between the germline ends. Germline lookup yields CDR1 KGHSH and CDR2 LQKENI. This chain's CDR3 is CASSPSANQPQHF. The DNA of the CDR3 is TGTGCCAGCTCACCCAGTGCAAATCAGCCCCAGCATTTT.

CDR3 DNA: TGTGCCAGCAGCGTAGTAGAGGGGACAGGGGACACTGAAGCTTTCTTT. This translates into CASSVVEGTGDTEAFF. The V and J genes are TRBV9 and TRBJ1-1, with TRBD1 matching 10 bases. The CDR3 totals 16 residues. Germline V gene lookup returns CDR1 SGDLS and CDR2 YYNGEE. The J segment lost 3 bases and the V segment lost 0 bases, leaving 5 bases of the junction unmatched.

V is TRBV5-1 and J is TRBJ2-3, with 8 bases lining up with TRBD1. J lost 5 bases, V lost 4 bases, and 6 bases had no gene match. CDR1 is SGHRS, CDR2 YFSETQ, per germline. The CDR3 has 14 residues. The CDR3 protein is CASSVGQGRDTQYF. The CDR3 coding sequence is TGCGCCAGCAGCGTTGGACAGGGAAGAGATACGCAGTATTTT. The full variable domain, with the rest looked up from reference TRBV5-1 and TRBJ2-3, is KAGVTQTPRYLIKTRGQQVTLSCSPISGHRSVSWYQQTPGQGLQFLFEYFSETQRNKGNFPGRFSGRQFSNSRSEMNVSTLELGDSALYLCASSVGQGRDTQYFGPGTRLTVL.

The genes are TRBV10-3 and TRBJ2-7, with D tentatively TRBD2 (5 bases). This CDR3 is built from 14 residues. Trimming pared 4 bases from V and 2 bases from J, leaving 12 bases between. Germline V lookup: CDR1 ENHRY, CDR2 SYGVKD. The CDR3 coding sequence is TGTGCCATCAGTGCCTTGGACTCTCCCTACGAGCAGTACTTC. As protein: CAISALDSPYEQYF.

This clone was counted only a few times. CDR3 bases: TGTGCCAGTAGTATAGGGGCAGGGGGCAATCAGCCCCAGCATTTT. Its translation: CASSIGAGGNQPQHF. The J gene is TRBJ1-5, the V gene TRBV19; tentative D call: TRBD1 (6 bases). The CDR3 has 15 residues. V gave up 1 base and J gave up 2 bases, with 9 bases separating them. Germline assignment: CDR1 LNHDA and CDR2 SQIVND (reference sequence).

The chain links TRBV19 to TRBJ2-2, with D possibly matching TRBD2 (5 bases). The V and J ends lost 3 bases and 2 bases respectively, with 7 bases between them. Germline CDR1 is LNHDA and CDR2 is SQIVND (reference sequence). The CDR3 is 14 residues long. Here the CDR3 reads CASSIGLNTGELFF. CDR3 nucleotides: TGTGCCAGTAGTATCGGACTCAACACCGGGGAGCTGTTTTTT. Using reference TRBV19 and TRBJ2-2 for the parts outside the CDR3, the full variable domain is DGGITQSPKYLFRKEGQNVTLSCEQNLNHDAMYWYRQDPGQGLRLIYYSQIVNDFQKGDIAEGYSVSREKKESFPLTVTSAQKNPTAFYLCASSIGLNTGELFFGEGSRLTVL.

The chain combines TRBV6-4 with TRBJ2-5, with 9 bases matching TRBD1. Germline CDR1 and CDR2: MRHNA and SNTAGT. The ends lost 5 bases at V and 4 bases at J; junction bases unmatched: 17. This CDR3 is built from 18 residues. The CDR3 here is CASSSPTGTGPNGETQYF. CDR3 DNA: TGTGCCAGCAGTTCCCCAACAGGGACAGGGCCTAACGGAGAGACCCAGTACTTC.

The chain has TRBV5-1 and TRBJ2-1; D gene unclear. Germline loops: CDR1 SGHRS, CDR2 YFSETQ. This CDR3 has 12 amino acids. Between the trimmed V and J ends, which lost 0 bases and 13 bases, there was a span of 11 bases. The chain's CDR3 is CASSLVVAEQFF. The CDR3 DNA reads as TGCGCCAGCAGCTTGGTGGTAGCCGAACAGTTCTTC.

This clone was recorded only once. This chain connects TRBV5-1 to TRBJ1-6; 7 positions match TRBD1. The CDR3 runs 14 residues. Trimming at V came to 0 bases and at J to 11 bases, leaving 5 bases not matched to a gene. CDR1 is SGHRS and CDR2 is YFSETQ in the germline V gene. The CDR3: CASSLDTGDAPLHF. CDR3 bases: TGCGCCAGCAGCTTGGATACAGGGGATGCACCCCTCCACTTT.

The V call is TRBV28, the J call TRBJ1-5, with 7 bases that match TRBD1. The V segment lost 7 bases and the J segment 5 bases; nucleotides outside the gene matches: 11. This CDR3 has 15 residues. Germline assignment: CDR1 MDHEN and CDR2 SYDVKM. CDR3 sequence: CASTSMSQGDQPQHF. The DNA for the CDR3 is TGTGCCAGCACTTCCATGTCCCAGGGGGATCAGCCCCAGCATTTT.

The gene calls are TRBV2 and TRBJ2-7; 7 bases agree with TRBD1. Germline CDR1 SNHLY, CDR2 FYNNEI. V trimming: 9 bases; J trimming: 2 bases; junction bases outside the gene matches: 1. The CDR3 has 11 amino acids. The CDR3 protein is CARTGTYEQYF. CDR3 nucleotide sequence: TGTGCCAGGACAGGGACCTACGAGCAGTACTTC.

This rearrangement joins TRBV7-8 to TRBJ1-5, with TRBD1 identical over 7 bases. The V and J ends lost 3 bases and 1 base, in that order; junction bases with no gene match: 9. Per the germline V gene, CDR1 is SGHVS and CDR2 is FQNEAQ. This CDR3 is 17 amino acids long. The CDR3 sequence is CASSFSVVQGSNQPQHF. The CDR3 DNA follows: TGTGCCAGCAGCTTTTCGGTGGTACAGGGGAGCAATCAGCCCCAGCATTTT.

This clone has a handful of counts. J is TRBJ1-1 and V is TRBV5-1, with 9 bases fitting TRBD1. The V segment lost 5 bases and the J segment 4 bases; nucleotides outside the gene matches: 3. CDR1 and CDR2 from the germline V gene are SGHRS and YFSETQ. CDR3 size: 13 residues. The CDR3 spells CASSGTGLTEAFF. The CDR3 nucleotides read TGCGCCAGCAGTGGGACAGGGCTCACTGAAGCTTTCTTT.

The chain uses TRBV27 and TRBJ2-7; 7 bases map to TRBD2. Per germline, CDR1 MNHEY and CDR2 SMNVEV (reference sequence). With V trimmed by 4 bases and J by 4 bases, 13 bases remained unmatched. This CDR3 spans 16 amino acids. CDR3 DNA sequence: TGTGCCAGCAGTTCCCCCTTTCGGGGGGACCCATACGAGCAGTACTTC. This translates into CASSSPFRGDPYEQYF.

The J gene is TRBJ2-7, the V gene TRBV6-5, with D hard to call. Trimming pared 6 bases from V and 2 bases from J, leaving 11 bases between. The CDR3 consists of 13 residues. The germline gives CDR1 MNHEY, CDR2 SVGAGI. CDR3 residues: CASSPTLTYEQYF. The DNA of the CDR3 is TGTGCCAGCAGCCCGACACTTACCTACGAGCAGTACTTC.

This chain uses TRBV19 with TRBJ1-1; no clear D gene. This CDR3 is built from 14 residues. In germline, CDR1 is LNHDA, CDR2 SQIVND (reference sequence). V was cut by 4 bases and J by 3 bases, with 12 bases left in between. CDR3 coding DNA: TGTGCCAGTAGTAACCAGGAGGCGTACACTGAAGCTTTCTTT. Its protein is CASSNQEAYTEAFF.

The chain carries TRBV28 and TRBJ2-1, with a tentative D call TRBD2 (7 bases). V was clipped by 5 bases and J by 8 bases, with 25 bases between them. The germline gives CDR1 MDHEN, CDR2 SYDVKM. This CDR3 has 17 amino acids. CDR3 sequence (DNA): TGTGCCAGCAGTGTAACGGACGGGGGGCCGGGATTGCATGAGCAGTTCTTC. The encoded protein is CASSVTDGGPGLHEQFF.

CDR3 nucleotides: TGCGCCAGCAGTGGGGGAGGGAGTGAAAAACTGTTTTTT. Protein: CASSGGGSEKLFF. J is TRBJ1-4 and V is TRBV4-1; D is perhaps TRBD1 (5 bases). From germline, CDR1 is MGHRA and CDR2 YSYEKL. This CDR3 has 13 amino acids. V was cut by 6 bases and J by 7 bases, with 12 bases left in between.

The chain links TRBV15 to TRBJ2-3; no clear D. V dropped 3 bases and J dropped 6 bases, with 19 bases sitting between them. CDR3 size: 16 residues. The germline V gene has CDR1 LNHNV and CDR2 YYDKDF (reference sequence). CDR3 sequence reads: CATSRSMGPTMDTQYF. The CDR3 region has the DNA TGTGCCACCAGCAGGTCTATGGGCCCTACGATGGATACGCAGTATTTT.